A selection of T cell receptor beta chains follows, all from one sample in a study of T cell responses to AZD1222 COVID-19 vaccine. Repertoires were generated with immunoSEQ multiplex PCR, while TCRdb's copy carries only in-frame clones and drops some. This sample has 120,000 to 150,000 clones, with about 90% found just once. The sample was peripheral blood, taken on day 0 of AZD1222 vaccination. These receptors all stem from an adult in good health. The CDR3 runs from the conserved cysteine through the conserved F or W. D genes are given only for firm matches. Where a row states a size, it is once, few, many or the class of an expanded clone; other rows omit it.

d_call	clone_size	v_call	j_call	cdr3_nt	cdr3_aa
NA	NA	TRBV7-9	TRBJ1-4	TGTGCCAGCAGTACCGGACAAGGACCGAATGAAAAACTGTTTTTT	CASSTGQGPNEKLFF
NA	NA	TRBV28	TRBJ2-3	TGTGCCAGCACCCCGGTAGCGGAGACAGATACGCAGTATTTT	CASTPVAETDTQYF
TRBD1	NA	TRBV6-1	TRBJ1-4	TGTGCCAGCAGTGTAGTACAGGGGCGGGGCGATGAAAAACTGTTTTTT	CASSVVQGRGDEKLFF
NA	NA	TRBV6-5	TRBJ1-1	TGTGCCAGCAGCCGCGGGGCCACTGAAGCTTTCTTT	CASSRGATEAFF
TRBD1	NA	TRBV5-1	TRBJ2-7	TGCGCCAGCAGCTTCCGGGACAGGGATTACGAGCAGTACTTC	CASSFRDRDYEQYF
TRBD2	NA	TRBV7-2	TRBJ2-7	TGTGCCAGCAGCTTGAAGAGGGGAGGGTCCTACGAGCAGTACTTC	CASSLKRGGSYEQYF
NA	NA	TRBV4-1	TRBJ2-5	TGCGCCAGCAGTACTATCTACAGCCAAGAGACCCAGTACTTC	CASSTIYSQETQYF
NA	NA	TRBV5-1	TRBJ1-4	TGCGCCAGCAGCCGAGGGGCACCGGGGGAAGGAGAAAAACTGTTTTTT	CASSRGAPGEGEKLFF
NA	NA	TRBV3-1/TRBV3-2	TRBJ2-3	TGTGCCAGCAGCCAAGATTGGGCAGATACGCAGTATTTT	CASSQDWADTQYF
NA	few	TRBV24-1	TRBJ2-1	TGTGCCACCAGTGATTTGCCCCCCCACAATGAGCAGTTCTTC	CATSDLPPHNEQFF
TRBD2	NA	TRBV3-1/TRBV3-2	TRBJ2-5	TGTGCCAGCAGCCAACTAGCGGGGGGGCCTGTGGGTCAAGAGACCCAGTACTTC	CASSQLAGGPVGQETQYF
NA	few	TRBV7-2	TRBJ1-1	TGTGCCAGCAGCTTAGGGGGATGGGGAGGAGCTTTCTTT	CASSLGGWGGAFF
NA	once	TRBV9	TRBJ1-3	TGTGCCAGCAGCGTAGCGGCAGGGACTGGAAACACCATATATTTT	CASSVAAGTGNTIYF
TRBD1	NA	TRBV5-4	TRBJ1-6	TGTGCCAGCAGCTCCGACAGGGCAAATTCACCCCTCCACTTT	CASSSDRANSPLHF
NA	NA	TRBV29-1	TRBJ2-7	TGCAGCGTTGAAGATCAGGGTTACGAGCAGTACTTC	CSVEDQGYEQYF
NA	NA	TRBV7-2	TRBJ1-1	TGTGCCAGCAGCTTAGTATGGGATTCTGAAGCTTTCTTT	CASSLVWDSEAFF
TRBD1	NA	TRBV7-9	TRBJ2-3	TGTGCCAGCAGCAAGGGGACAGTCAGCACAGATACGCAGTATTTT	CASSKGTVSTDTQYF
NA	NA	TRBV4-2	TRBJ1-2	TGTGCCAGCAGCCAGAGCAGGGAGGTTACCTCTAAGCCCTTC	CASSQSREVTSKPF
TRBD1	NA	TRBV7-9	TRBJ1-4	TGTGCCAGCAGCTGGACAGGGAGCTCTGCAACTAATGAAAAACTGTTTTTT	CASSWTGSSATNEKLFF
NA	NA	TRBV11-1	TRBJ1-1	TGTGCCAGCAGCCCCGGGACTGCTAACACTGAAGCTTTCTTT	CASSPGTANTEAFF
TRBD1	NA	TRBV19	TRBJ1-2	TGTGCCAGTAGCCGAGGACAGGGGCCCTATGGCTACACCTTC	CASSRGQGPYGYTF
NA	NA	TRBV18	TRBJ1-2	TGTGCCAGCTCAGCCCTAGCAAGGGGCTACACCTTC	CASSALARGYTF
TRBD2	NA	TRBV28	TRBJ2-7	TGTGCCAGCAGTTTATTGGGGGGGTCAGGCGAGCAGTACTTC	CASSLLGGSGEQYF
TRBD1	NA	TRBV12-3/TRBV12-4	TRBJ1-2	TGTGCCAGCAGTGAGGACAGGAACTATGGCTACACCTTC	CASSEDRNYGYTF
TRBD2	NA	TRBV27	TRBJ2-7	TGTGCCAGCAGTTCGGCAGCGGGAGGAACGCGGGAGCAGTACTTC	CASSSAAGGTREQYF
NA	NA	TRBV20-1	TRBJ1-5	TGCAGTGCTAGTGGACCGGGATTCGGGCATCAGCCCCAGCATTTT	CSASGPGFGHQPQHF
NA	NA	TRBV6-5	TRBJ1-5	TGTGCCAGCAGTCCGACCCGAGCAAGCAATCAGCCCCAGCATTTT	CASSPTRASNQPQHF
NA	NA	TRBV7-2	TRBJ2-6	TGTGCCAGCAGCTTCACAGGGTCTGGGGCCAACGTCCTGACTTTC	CASSFTGSGANVLTF
NA	NA	TRBV6-5	TRBJ1-4	TGTGCCAGCAGTCGGGAGGGTTGGGAAAAACTGTTTTTT	CASSREGWEKLFF
NA	NA	TRBV4-1	TRBJ1-3	TGCGCCCGCAGCCAACTCTCCCGGGCTCGCGAAGGCACCATATATTTT	CARSQLSRAREGTIYF
NA	NA	TRBV12-3/TRBV12-4	TRBJ1-2	TGTGCCAGCAGTTTAGAGTTCTATGGCTACACCTTC	CASSLEFYGYTF
NA	NA	TRBV18	TRBJ1-6	TGTGCCAGCTCACAAGGGGTTAATTCACCCCTCCACTTT	CASSQGVNSPLHF
NA	NA	TRBV4-2	TRBJ2-3	TGTGCCAGCAGCCAAAAAGGGTCTCAGGGGGGGACAGATACGCAGTATTTT	CASSQKGSQGGTDTQYF
TRBD1	NA	TRBV2	TRBJ1-3	TGTGCCAGCAGACCGGGACAGCCAAACGACGCCATATATTTT	CASRPGQPNDAIYF
NA	NA	TRBV18	TRBJ1-2	TGTGCCAGCTCACCGAGGGACTATGGCTACACCTTC	CASSPRDYGYTF
NA	NA	TRBV19	TRBJ1-1	TGTGCCAGTAGTACCCGGACAGATGGGGGGGTGGGCACTGAAGCTTTCTTT	CASSTRTDGGVGTEAFF
NA	NA	TRBV28	TRBJ2-7	TGTGCCAGCACCCCGGACTTGGGAACCTACGAGCAGTACTTC	CASTPDLGTYEQYF
TRBD2	NA	TRBV9	TRBJ2-2	TGTGCCAGCAGCGTAGGGAGCGGGAGAAATGTCGGGGAGCTGTTTTTT	CASSVGSGRNVGELFF
NA	NA	TRBV3-1/TRBV3-2	TRBJ2-4	TGTGCCAGCAGCCAAGATTATAGGATCAAAAACATTCAGTACTTC	CASSQDYRIKNIQYF
NA	NA	TRBV6-5	TRBJ1-5	TGTGCCAGCAGTTCGGGAGATGGGCAGCCCCAGCATTTT	CASSSGDGQPQHF
NA	NA	TRBV28	TRBJ2-7	TGTGCCAGCAGTTTTCTCGGCCCCTACGAGCAGTACTTC	CASSFLGPYEQYF
NA	NA	TRBV27	TRBJ2-7	TGTGCCAGCAGTTTTTCATGGACTGAAGAGCAGTACTTC	CASSFSWTEEQYF
NA	NA	TRBV6-5	TRBJ1-3	TGTGCCAGCAGTTACTTTTATGGGTCTGGAAACACCATATATTTT	CASSYFYGSGNTIYF
NA	once	TRBV10-3	TRBJ1-6	TGTGCCATCAGCTCACGATCGAAGGACTCACCCCTCCACTTT	CAISSRSKDSPLHF
TRBD1	NA	TRBV9	TRBJ2-2	TGTGCCAGCAGCGGAAGCAAAAGGACAGGGTTGACCGGGGAGCTGTTTTTT	CASSGSKRTGLTGELFF
NA	NA	TRBV6-2/TRBV6-3	TRBJ1-1	TGTGCCAGCAGTTACGGCGGAATGAACACTGAAGCTTTCTTT	CASSYGGMNTEAFF
NA	NA	TRBV7-9	TRBJ2-2	TGTGCCAGCAATCCGTCCGGGAACACCGGGGAGCTGTTTTTT	CASNPSGNTGELFF
NA	NA	TRBV6-5	TRBJ1-6	TGTGCCAGCAGTTACATTGCAGGGGATAATTCACCCCTCCACTTT	CASSYIAGDNSPLHF